This TCR beta chain was sequenced in a study of early T cells in non-severe SARS-CoV-2 infection. Overall study: The chains were unpaired, and the sequenced material was bulk RNA from unsorted whole blood. Findings and limits, study-wide: Private and CD4 specificities were missed by VDJdb matching, skewed to anti-spike CD8.

In the library, individual cDNA molecules carried attached unique molecular identifiers. From the 5' RACE reads, TCRdb called clonotypes with MiXCR, one entry per CDR3 protein. The sample lists 70,000 to 90,000 distinct CDR3 sequences, approximately 15% occurring once. J gave up 0 bases and V 5 bases, and 6 bases lay outside the gene matches. The CDR3 has 16 amino acids. This clonotype was recorded a few times. Its specificity is unknown. This chain joins TRBV12-3 or TRBV12-4 and TRBJ2-4; 8 bases are a match to TRBD1. The clonotype was recovered from an adult who was a healthcare worker with PCR-confirmed SARS-CoV-2 infection or an uninfected control (not recorded which). The sequencing input was whole blood. The DNA of the CDR3 is TGTGCCAGCAGTCCAGACAGGGGACAAGCCAAAAACATTCAGTACTTC. Its translation: CASSPDRGQAKNIQYF.